This TCR beta chain originates from a study of T cell changes during pregnancy in multiple sclerosis. Produced via immunoSEQ multiplex PCR; TCRdb's table is partial and in-frame only. The table has some 77,000 clones, just over 90% seen once. Germline CDR1 is SGHTA and CDR2 is FQGTGA. V shed 5 bases and J 7 bases; nucleotides not matched to a gene: 5. The CDR3 totals 15 residues. The receptor comes from a female donor with multiple sclerosis, enrolled in a pregnancy study. This sample comprised CD4+ T cells from peripheral blood mononuclear cells, obtained before pregnancy. This chain joins TRBV7-3 and TRBJ2-1, with 13 positions matching TRBD2. This CDR3 is CASSRLAGGVNEQFF. Here the CDR3 DNA reads TGTGCCAGCAGCCGACTAGCGGGAGGTGTAAATGAGCAGTTCTTC.